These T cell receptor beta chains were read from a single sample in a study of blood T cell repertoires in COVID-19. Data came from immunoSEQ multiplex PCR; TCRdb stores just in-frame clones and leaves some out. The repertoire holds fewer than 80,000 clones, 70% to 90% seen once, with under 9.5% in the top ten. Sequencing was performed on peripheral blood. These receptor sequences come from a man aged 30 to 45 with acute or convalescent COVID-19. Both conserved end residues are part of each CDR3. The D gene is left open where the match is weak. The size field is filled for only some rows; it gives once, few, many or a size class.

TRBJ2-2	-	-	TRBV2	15	TGTGCCAGCAGTGAAGTAGGGGTGTACACCGGGGAGCTGTTTTTT	CASSEVGVYTGELFF
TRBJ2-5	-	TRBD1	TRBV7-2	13	TGTGCCAGCAGCCAGAGAGGGGGCGAGACCCAGTACTTC	CASSQRGGETQYF
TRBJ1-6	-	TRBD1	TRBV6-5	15	TGTGCCAGCAGTTACTCTAGGGACAGTGACTCACCCCTCCACTTT	CASSYSRDSDSPLHF
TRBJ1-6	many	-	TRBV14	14	TGTGCCAGCAGTCTGACAACCTCGGGGGCACCCCTCCACTTT	CASSLTTSGAPLHF
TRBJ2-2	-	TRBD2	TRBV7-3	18	TGTGCCAGCAGCTTATTCAGTGGTTTATTAGCGGGCGCCGGGGAGCTGTTTTTT	CASSLFSGLLAGAGELFF
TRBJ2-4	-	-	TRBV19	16	TGTGCCAGTAGTATGGGGCAGGGAAGGGCCAAAAACATTCAGTACTTC	CASSMGQGRAKNIQYF
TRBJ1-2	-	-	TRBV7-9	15	TGTGCCAGCAGCCCCCCCATCTGGCTGAACTATGGCTACACCTTC	CASSPPIWLNYGYTF
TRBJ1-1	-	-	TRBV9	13	TGTGCCAGCAGCCTACAGGGAATCACTGAAGCTTTCTTT	CASSLQGITEAFF
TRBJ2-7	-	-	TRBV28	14	TGTGCCAGCAGTTTATCCCTCGGGGAAGGCGAGCAGTACTTC	CASSLSLGEGEQYF
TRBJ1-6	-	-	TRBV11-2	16	TGTGCCAGCAGCCTACCCCTGCCCTCCTATAATTCACCCCTCCACTTT	CASSLPLPSYNSPLHF
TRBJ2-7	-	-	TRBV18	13	TGTGCCAGCTCACCACCGAGAGGCTACGAGCAGTACTTC	CASSPPRGYEQYF
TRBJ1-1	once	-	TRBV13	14	TGTGCCAGCAGCTTAGGATTGGGGAGGACTGAAGCTTTCTTT	CASSLGLGRTEAFF
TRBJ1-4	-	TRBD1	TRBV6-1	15	TGTGCCAGCAGTGAAAAAGTAACAGGGGGTGAAAAACTGTTTTTT	CASSEKVTGGEKLFF
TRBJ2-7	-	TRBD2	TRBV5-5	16	TGTGCCAGCAGCCGCGATGGCGGGAGTCGATCCTACGAGCAGTACTTC	CASSRDGGSRSYEQYF
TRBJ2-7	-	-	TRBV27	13	TGTGCCAGCAGTTTGGCGGGTTACTACGAGCAGTACTTC	CASSLAGYYEQYF
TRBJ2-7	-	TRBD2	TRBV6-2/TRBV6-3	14	TGTGCCAGCAGTTACGGACTAGCGGCCGGAGAGCAGTACTTC	CASSYGLAAGEQYF
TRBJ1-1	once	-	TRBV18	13	TGTGCCAGCTCACCCTTGTCAGAAACTGAAGCTTTCTTT	CASSPLSETEAFF
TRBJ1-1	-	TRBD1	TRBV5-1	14	TGCGCCAGCAGCACCAGGACAGGACTATATGAAGCTTTCTTT	CASSTRTGLYEAFF
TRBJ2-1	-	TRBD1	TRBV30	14	TGTGCCTGGATGGGGGACAGGAATTACAATGAGCAGTTCTTC	CAWMGDRNYNEQFF
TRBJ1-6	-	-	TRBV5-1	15	TGCGCCAGCACAATCGAAGGGGGTTTATCATCACCCCTCCACTTT	CASTIEGGLSSPLHF
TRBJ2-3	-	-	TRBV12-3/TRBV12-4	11	TGTGCCAGCCGTTTCCTGGATACGCAGTATTTT	CASRFLDTQYF
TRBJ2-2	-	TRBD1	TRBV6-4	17	TGTGCCAGCAGGTTGGGGCAGGGGGCGGCTGGGTCAGGGGAGCTGTTTTTT	CASRLGQGAAGSGELFF
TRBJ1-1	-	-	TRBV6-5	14	TGTGCCAGCAGTTCCCAGGGAGGGAGGGCTGAAGCTTTCTTT	CASSSQGGRAEAFF
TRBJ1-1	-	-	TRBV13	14	TGTGCCAGCAGCATGGGGCGGACGAACACTGAAGCTTTCTTT	CASSMGRTNTEAFF
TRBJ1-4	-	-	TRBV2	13	TGTGCCAGCAGAAGGACTACTAATGAAAAACTGTTTTTT	CASRRTTNEKLFF
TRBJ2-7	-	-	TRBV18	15	TGTGCCAGCTCACCGGGAGGCCAGCGGCCCTACGAGCAGTACTTC	CASSPGGQRPYEQYF
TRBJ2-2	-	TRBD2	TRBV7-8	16	TGTGCCAGCAGCTTAGTATTAGCGGGAGGGCCTGGGGAGCTGTTTTTT	CASSLVLAGGPGELFF
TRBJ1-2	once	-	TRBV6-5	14	TGTGCCAGCAGTTACTCGGGGACAAACTATGGCTACACCTTC	CASSYSGTNYGYTF
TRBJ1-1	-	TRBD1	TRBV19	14	TGTGCCAGTAGGAGGACAGGGCCGAACACTGAAGCTTTCTTT	CASRRTGPNTEAFF
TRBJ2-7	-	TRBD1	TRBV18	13	TGTGCCAGCTCGGGACAGCGAGGATGGGAGCAGTACTTC	CASSGQRGWEQYF
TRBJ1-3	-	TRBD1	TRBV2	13	TGTGCCAGCGGGGACAGGGTTGGAAACACCATATATTTT	CASGDRVGNTIYF
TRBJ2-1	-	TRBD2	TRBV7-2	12	TGTGCCAGCAGGGGCGGGAGTAGGGAGCAGTTCTTC	CASRGGSREQFF
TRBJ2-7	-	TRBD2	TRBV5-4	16	TGTGCCAGCAGCTCCGGACTAGCGGGAAGTGCTTACGAGCAGTACTTC	CASSSGLAGSAYEQYF
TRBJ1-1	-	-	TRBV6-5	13	TGTGCCAGCGCGCGGAATCCGAACACTGAAGCTTTCTTT	CASARNPNTEAFF
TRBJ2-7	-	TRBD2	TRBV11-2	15	TGTGCCAGCAGCTTAGAACCTAGCGGCTCCTACGAGCAGTACTTC	CASSLEPSGSYEQYF
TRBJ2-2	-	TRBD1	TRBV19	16	TGTGCCAGTAAAGAGGGTAGGACAGGGCAAACCGGGGAGCTGTTTTTT	CASKEGRTGQTGELFF
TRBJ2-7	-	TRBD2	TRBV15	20	TGTGCCACCAGCAGAAAAGGTGGACTAGCGGGAGGCCCCGCCGCCTACGAGCAGTACTTC	CATSRKGGLAGGPAAYEQYF
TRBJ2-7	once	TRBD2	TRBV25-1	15	TGTGCCAGCAGTGCAGGGACTAGCGGGAGCTACGAGCAGTACTTC	CASSAGTSGSYEQYF
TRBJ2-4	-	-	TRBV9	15	TGTGCCAGCAGCGTAGGGGTAGCACCCAAAAACATTCAGTACTTC	CASSVGVAPKNIQYF
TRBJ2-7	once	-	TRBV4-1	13	TGCGCCAGCAGCCAAGGCCCAGATTACGAGCAGTACTTC	CASSQGPDYEQYF
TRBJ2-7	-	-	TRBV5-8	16	TGTGCCAGCAGCTTGGGTACAGGGACAACAACCTACGAGCAGTACTTC	CASSLGTGTTTYEQYF
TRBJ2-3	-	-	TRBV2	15	TGTGCCAGCAAAGCCTTGGGCAGTAGCACAGATACGCAGTATTTT	CASKALGSSTDTQYF
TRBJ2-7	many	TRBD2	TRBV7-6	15	TGTGCCAGCAGCTTGGCGGGAGGGTCAGGTGACGAGCAGTACTTC	CASSLAGGSGDEQYF
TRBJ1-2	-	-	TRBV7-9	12	TGTGCCAGCAGCTTACGGGATCAGGGCTACACCTTC	CASSLRDQGYTF
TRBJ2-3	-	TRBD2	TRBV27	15	TGTGCCAGCAGTTTGACTAGCGGGAGCACAGATACGCAGTATTTT	CASSLTSGSTDTQYF
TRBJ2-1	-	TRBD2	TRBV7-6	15	TGTGCCAGCAGCCCCGGGACTAGCGGGAGGGGTGAGCAGTTCTTC	CASSPGTSGRGEQFF
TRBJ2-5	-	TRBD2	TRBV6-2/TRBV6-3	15	TGTGCCAGCAGTTACTCAGCGGGAGTCGGAGAGACCCAGTACTTC	CASSYSAGVGETQYF
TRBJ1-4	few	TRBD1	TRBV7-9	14	TGTGCCAGCAGCGACGGACAGGGAAGTGAAAAACTGTTTTTT	CASSDGQGSEKLFF
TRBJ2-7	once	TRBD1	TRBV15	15	TGTGCCACCAGCGCCCACGGGGGCAGGGGGCAGGAGCAGTACTTC	CATSAHGGRGQEQYF
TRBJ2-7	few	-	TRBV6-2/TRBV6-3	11	TGTGCCAGCAGTTACAACCAGGTTTGGCACTTC	CASSYNQVWHF
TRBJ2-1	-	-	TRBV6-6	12	TGTGCCAGCACCCCTTCCTACAATGAGCAGTTCTTC	CASTPSYNEQFF
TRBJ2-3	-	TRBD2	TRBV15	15	TGTGCCACCAGCAACAGCGGGAGAGGCACAGATACGCAGTATTTT	CATSNSGRGTDTQYF
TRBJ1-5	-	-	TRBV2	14	TGTGCCAGCAGTGGACAGCATAGCAATCAGCCCCAGCATTTT	CASSGQHSNQPQHF
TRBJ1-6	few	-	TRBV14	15	TGTGCCAGCAGCCAAGATGAGGGAACGACTTCACCCCTCCACTTT	CASSQDEGTTSPLHF
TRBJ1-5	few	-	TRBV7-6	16	TGTGCCAGCAGCTTGATGCAGGGTGATAGCAATCAGCCCCAGCATTTT	CASSLMQGDSNQPQHF
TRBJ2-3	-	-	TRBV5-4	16	TGTGCCAGCAGCTATCCACAGGGCCTAGGAACAGATACGCAGTATTTT	CASSYPQGLGTDTQYF
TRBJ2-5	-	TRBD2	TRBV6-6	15	TGTGCCAGCAGTTACAAGCGGGAGGGCCCAGAGACCCAGTACTTC	CASSYKREGPETQYF